The entry that follows covers one T cell receptor (beta chain) sequence. Method: immunoSEQ multiplex PCR; TCRdb's copy keeps in-frame clones and lacks some. The table lists tens of thousands of clones, 80% to 95% of them singletons, with roughly 0.91% in the top ten. The V end was cut by 7 bases, the J end by 2 bases, with 17 bases between. The germline V gene encodes CDR1 SQVTM and CDR2 ANQGSEA. This CDR3 has 14 residues. These data belong to a study of T cell changes during pregnancy in multiple sclerosis. The specimen comprised peripheral blood, sampled before pregnancy. This sequence originates from a female donor with multiple sclerosis, enrolled in a pregnancy study. The chain combines TRBV29-1 with TRBJ1-2; D possibly corresponds to TRBD1 (6 bases). CDR3 sequence: CSALDRDYNYGYTF. The CDR3 coding sequence is TGCAGCGCACTGGACAGAGACTACAACTATGGCTACACCTTC.